This passage covers 6 T cell receptor beta chains from one sample sequenced in a study of blood T cell repertoires in COVID-19. Some clones are missing from TCRdb's copy, which holds only in-frame ones; the method was immunoSEQ multiplex PCR. In the table there are 200,000 to 250,000 clones, over 75% of which are singletons. Material for sequencing was peripheral blood. The receptors derive from a woman in her thirties or forties with acute or convalescent COVID-19.

The chain combines TRBV10-3 with TRBJ1-1, with a tentative D call TRBD1 (6 bases). Between the trimmed V and J ends, which lost 6 bases and 2 bases, there was a span of 16 bases. This CDR3 spans 15 amino acids. Germline CDR1 and CDR2: ENHRY and SYGVKD. The CDR3 sequence: CAIRETGLRNTEAFF. The CDR3 nucleotides are TGTGCCATCAGGGAAACAGGGCTACGTAACACTGAAGCTTTCTTT.

This clone came up a few times. J is TRBJ1-1 and V is TRBV11-3; TRBD1 aligns across 7 bases. Trimming cost V 4 bases and J 6 bases; bases outside gene matches: 5. CDR1 is SGHNT and CDR2 is YENEEA in the germline V gene. The length of the CDR3 is 13 residues. The CDR3: CASSSDRVSEAFF. The CDR3 DNA sequence: TGTGCCAGCAGCTCCGACAGGGTGTCTGAAGCTTTCTTT.

The chain couples TRBV30 to TRBJ2-1; D ambiguous. This CDR3 is built from 12 residues. The germline gives CDR1 GTSNPN, CDR2 SVGIG (reference sequence). The ends were cut back, 0 bases at V and 7 bases at J, with 7 bases in the middle. CDR3 sequence reads: CAWSVLENEQFF. The CDR3 DNA sequence: TGTGCCTGGAGTGTTTTAGAGAATGAGCAGTTCTTC.

V gene TRBV5-1 combines with J gene TRBJ2-3; 14 positions agree with TRBD2. J gave up 2 bases and V 3 bases, and 8 bases lay outside the gene matches. The CDR3 loop spans 18 amino acids. Per germline, CDR1 SGHRS and CDR2 YFSETQ. The CDR3: CASSSGTSGGIVTDTQYF. In DNA form, the CDR3 reads TGCGCCAGCAGCTCCGGGACTAGCGGGGGAATAGTCACAGATACGCAGTATTTT. Full variable domain (rest looked up from reference TRBV5-1 and TRBJ2-3): KAGVTQTPRYLIKTRGQQVTLSCSPISGHRSVSWYQQTPGQGLQFLFEYFSETQRNKGNFPGRFSGRQFSNSRSEMNVSTLELGDSALYLCASSSGTSGGIVTDTQYFGPGTRLTVL.

The gene calls are TRBV13 and TRBJ2-3; 10 positions agree with TRBD1. CDR1 is PRHDT and CDR2 is FYEKMQ in the germline V gene (reference sequence). V shed 4 bases, J shed 1 base, and the junction held 5 bases outside the gene matches. The CDR3 runs 16 residues. The CDR3 DNA is TGTGCCAGCAGCTCTGGGGACAGGGGTCGCACAGATACGCAGTATTTT. Encoded protein: CASSSGDRGRTDTQYF. Full variable domain (missing parts from reference TRBV13 and TRBJ2-3): AAGVIQSPRHLIKEKRETATLKCYPIPRHDTVYWYQQGPGQDPQFLISFYEKMQSDKGSIPDRFSAQQFSDYHSELNMSSLELGDSALYFCASSSGDRGRTDTQYFGPGTRLTVL.

The rearrangement links TRBV5-6 to TRBJ1-2; 11 bases map to TRBD1. V trimming: 5 bases; J trimming: 8 bases; junction bases outside the gene matches: 5. The CDR3 runs to 13 residues. Germline V gene lookup returns CDR1 SGHDT and CDR2 YYEEEE. CDR3 sequence: CASRYGTGGGYTF. CDR3 nucleotides: TGTGCCAGCAGATACGGGACAGGGGGAGGCTACACCTTC.